This T cell receptor (beta chain) emerged from a study of CD8+ T cells in alopecia areata. Overall study context: It was oral tofacitinib, at 5 to 10 mg twice daily, that treated patients received. Tofacitinib ran 6 to 18 months, followed by 6 months off drug.

Alopecia areata patients provided lesional scalp punch biopsies and peripheral blood. Investigators isolated RNA and reverse transcribed it into cDNA to act as the sequencing template. This table comes from immunoSEQ multiplex PCR, and its TCRdb copy is limited to in-frame clones, with some not included. The sample yields about 12,000 clones, 45% to 70% seen once. This clone is medium-sized within its sample. Its antigen is not identified. Overall study results and limits: Sequencing of scalp samples also captures resident alphabeta T cells of normal skin.

V was cut by 4 bases and J by 8 bases, with 16 bases left in between. From germline, CDR1 is SGHRS and CDR2 YFSETQ. There are 14 residues in the CDR3. V usage is TRBV5-1 and J usage is TRBJ2-1; possible D gene TRBD1, 6 bases. This clonotype was sampled from a human donor with alopecia areata. The sequenced material came from skin. The CDR3 is CASSPDSSAYEQFF. The CDR3 nucleotides are TGCGCCAGCAGCCCGGACAGTTCTGCTTATGAGCAGTTCTTC.